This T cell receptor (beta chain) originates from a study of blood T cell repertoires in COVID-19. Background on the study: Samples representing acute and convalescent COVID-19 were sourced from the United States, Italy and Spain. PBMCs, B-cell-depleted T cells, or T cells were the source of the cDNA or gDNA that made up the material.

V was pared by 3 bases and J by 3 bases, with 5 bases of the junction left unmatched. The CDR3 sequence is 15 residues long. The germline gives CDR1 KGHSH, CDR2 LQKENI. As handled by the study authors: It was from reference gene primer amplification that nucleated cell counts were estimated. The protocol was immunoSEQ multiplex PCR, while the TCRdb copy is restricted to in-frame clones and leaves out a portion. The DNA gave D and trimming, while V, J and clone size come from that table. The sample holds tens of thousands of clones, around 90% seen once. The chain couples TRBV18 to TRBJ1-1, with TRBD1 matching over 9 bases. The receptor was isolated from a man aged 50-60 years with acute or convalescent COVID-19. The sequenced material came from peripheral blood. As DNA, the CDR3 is TGTGCCAGCTCACCGGGGGGACAGGGATACACTGAAGCTTTCTTT. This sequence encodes CASSPGGQGYTEAFF.